The 13 T cell receptor beta chains in this list originate from one sample, sequenced in a study of graft-versus-host responses after intestinal transplantation (dated by TCRdb to the early 2020s). Antigens of these TCRs are unknown. The time point label corresponds to: cells obtained before transplantation from donor or recipient. Libraries were constructed by the immunoSEQ multiplex PCR assay. Imported from immuneACCESS, the table was reduced by TCRdb to in-frame sequences with V and J called. These copies leave out some clones; in studies compared against another copy, an unresolved V gene accounts for under half, and the cause of the remainder is not known. The sample table records approximately 70,000 clones; around 90% of these occur just once. The biggest ten clones account for 2% to 3% of the sample. This material consisted of unstimulated CD8+ T cells sorted from spleen or lymph node cells, taken before intestinal transplant. The source is a human donor who received an intestinal transplant.

V is TRBV18 and J is TRBJ1-2; no firm D call. Germline V gene lookup returns CDR1 KGHSH and CDR2 LQKENI. Trimming left V 0 bases short and J 6 bases short, with 5 bases between. The CDR3 is made up of 12 amino acids. The CDR3 DNA reads TGTGCCAGCTCACCACCTCAGAATGGCTACACCTTC. Protein sequence: CASSPPQNGYTF. Full variable domain (outside the CDR3, taken from reference TRBV18 and TRBJ1-2): NAGVMQNPRHLVRRRGQEARLRCSPMKGHSHVYWYRQLPEEGLKFMVYLQKENIIDESGMPKERFSAEFPKEGPSILRIQQVVRGDSAAYFCASSPPQNGYTFGSGTRLTVV.

This clone was recorded only once. The chain uses TRBV28 and TRBJ2-1; D ambiguous. Germline V lookup: CDR1 MDHEN, CDR2 SYDVKM. This CDR3 is built from 13 residues. V lost 1 base and J lost 4, with 5 bases in between. CDR3 in DNA: TGTGCCAGCAGTTTATCACGGTACAATGAGCAGTTCTTC. Translated, it gives CASSLSRYNEQFF.

The chain links TRBV10-3 to TRBJ2-2, with 7 bases aligning to TRBD1. Trimming removed 6 bases from V and 5 bases from J; junction bases left unmatched: 3. Germline assignment: CDR1 ENHRY and CDR2 SYGVKD. The CDR3 runs 13 residues. The CDR3 is CAIRTGHTGELFF. Written as DNA, the CDR3 is TGTGCCATCAGGACAGGGCATACCGGGGAGCTGTTTTTT.

The chain is built from TRBV5-1 and TRBJ1-2; 7 positions match TRBD1. Germline V gene data show CDR1 as SGHRS and CDR2 as YFSETQ. Trimming removed 3 bases from V and 3 bases from J; junction bases left unmatched: 5. This CDR3 is built from 14 residues. The CDR3 is CASSSPGQHYGYTF. In DNA, the CDR3 is TGCGCCAGCAGCTCGCCGGGACAGCACTATGGCTACACCTTC.

The chain uses TRBV4-1 and TRBJ2-7; 11 nucleotides line up with TRBD1. The CDR3 has 16 amino acids. The trim removed 3 bases at V and 2 bases at J, leaving 6 bases unmatched. CDR1 MGHRA and CDR2 YSYEKL come from the germline V gene. The CDR3 DNA reads as TGCGCCAGCAGCCAGGAGGACAGGGGGCCCGCCTACGAGCAGTACTTC. Translation gives CASSQEDRGPAYEQYF.

The chain employs TRBV11-2 and TRBJ2-7; 9 bases line up with TRBD1. CDR1 is SGHAT and CDR2 is FQNNGV in the germline V gene. V trimming: 5 bases; J trimming: 3 bases; junction bases outside the gene matches: 11. The CDR3 extends over 16 amino acids. The CDR3 sequence is CASSISETGGYYEQYF. CDR3 sequence (DNA): TGTGCCAGCAGCATCTCCGAGACAGGGGGGTACTACGAGCAGTACTTC.

The genes are TRBV6-5 and TRBJ1-5; the D is unclear. The CDR3 spans 13 residues. V gave up 4 bases and J gave up 0 bases, with 4 bases separating them. Germline values: CDR1 MNHEY, CDR2 SVGAGI. The CDR3 DNA is TGTGCCAGCAGTTCGTATAGCAATCAGCCCCAGCATTTT. It encodes CASSSYSNQPQHF.

This chain links TRBV28 with TRBJ2-5, with 16 bases lining up with TRBD2. The DNA end is a closer match to TRBJ2-7, so the J assignment may be wrong. Germline V gene lookup returns CDR1 MDHEN and CDR2 SYDVKM. The CDR3 loop spans 18 amino acids. CDR3 coding DNA: TGTGCCAGCAGTTTAATGGGACTAGCGGGGGGGCCCTCCTACGAGCAGTACTTC. It codes for CASSLMGLAGGPSYEQYF.

This chain joins TRBV6-4 and TRBJ2-3, with 7 nucleotides matching TRBD2. The ends lost 3 bases at V and 0 bases at J; junction bases unmatched: 3. From germline, CDR1 is MRHNA and CDR2 SNTAGT. CDR3 length: 15 amino acids. This chain's CDR3 is CASSEQAGSTDTQYF. The CDR3 region has the DNA TGTGCCAGCAGTGAGCAAGCGGGAAGCACAGATACGCAGTATTTT.

The V call is TRBV7-8, the J call TRBJ2-1; perhaps TRBD2 as D (6 bases). V was trimmed by 1 base and J by 0 bases, leaving 28 bases between them. The CDR3 is 22 residues long. Germline V gene sequence: CDR1 SGHVS, CDR2 FQNEAQ. The CDR3 region is CASSLVAPYRTQRVSSYNEQFF. For the CDR3, the DNA is TGTGCCAGCAGCTTAGTCGCCCCGTATCGTACCCAGCGGGTAAGCTCCTACAATGAGCAGTTCTTC.

The chain links TRBV2 to TRBJ1-5; D may be TRBD1 (6 bases). CDR3 length: 16 residues. The germline V gene has CDR1 SNHLY and CDR2 FYNNEI. The V end was cut by 4 bases, the J end by 4 bases, with 17 bases between. The CDR3 spells CASSGSQGGGNQPQHF. The CDR3 nucleotides are TGTGCCAGCAGTGGATCACAGGGAGGGGGGAATCAGCCCCAGCATTTT.

This clone was seen just once. The J gene is TRBJ1-4, the V gene TRBV15; no definite D call. Deletions cut 1 base from V and 4 bases from J, with 13 bases between. Germline CDR1 LNHNV, CDR2 YYDKDF (reference sequence). This CDR3 comprises 16 residues. CDR3 protein: CATSRGGTVFNEKLFF. CDR3 in DNA: TGTGCCACCAGCAGAGGTGGAACAGTCTTTAATGAAAAACTGTTTTTT.

This chain connects TRBV19 to TRBJ1-1; D unclear. CDR3 length: 13 residues. Trimming shortened V by 5 bases and J by 1 base, and 8 bases separated the two germline ends. CDR1 is LNHDA and CDR2 is SQIVND in the germline V gene (reference sequence). The DNA of the CDR3 is TGTGCCAGTAGTTTGGCAGGGAACACTGAAGCTTTCTTT. Translation gives CASSLAGNTEAFF.